This record concerns one T cell receptor beta chain sequence. Its antigen is undetermined. The CDR3 is 16 amino acids. Germline V gene data show CDR1 as SQVTM and CDR2 as ANQGSEA. V lost 4 bases and J lost 0, with 15 bases in between. The PCR contained 60 Vbeta and 13 Jbeta primers. This table comes from immunoSEQ multiplex PCR, and its TCRdb copy is limited to in-frame clones, with some not included. The sample data list 65,000 to 85,000 clones. The sample comes from a study of cytomegalovirus exposure and HLA in healthy donors. Overall study findings and caveats: The availability of immune exposure information extended only to CMV serostatus. As a later analysis showed, a missense DCLRE1C variant was linked to trimming of TCR beta V- and J-genes. An analysis done earlier found most TCR beta V segments productive about 90% or about 30% of the time.

Sequencing used PBMCs. The receptor's source is a female donor in good health and CMV-seropositive. V and J are TRBV29-1 and TRBJ2-2; D gene uncertain. The CDR3 DNA follows: TGCAGCGTTGCGGATACAGAGAGTCCGAACACCGGGGAGCTGTTTTTT. Translating it yields CSVADTESPNTGELFF.